Presented here are 30 T cell receptor beta chains from one specimen sequenced in a study of T cells in Graves' hyperthyroidism and ophthalmopathy. TCR beta CDR3 region amplification was performed from RNA transcripts. First-round RT-PCR with HTBI primers amplified the TCR CDR3 region. TCRdb reanalysed the multiplex PCR reads using MiXCR and keeps one entry per CDR3 protein. The sample lists more than 350,000 distinct CDR3 sequences; about 18% were seen once. Sequencing was carried out using blood. Receptor source: a woman in her thirties with Graves' hyperthyroidism that later progressed to Graves' ophthalmopathy.

This clonotype was detected ten times or more. The chain uses TRBV15 and TRBJ1-6; D gene ambiguous. Germline CDR1 LNHNV, CDR2 YYDKDF (reference sequence). V dropped 0 bases and J dropped 2 bases, with 11 bases sitting between them. The CDR3 is made up of 17 amino acids. The CDR3 coding sequence is TGTGCCACCAGCAGAGATCCTGCCGAACCCTATAATTCACCCCTCCACTTT. It translates to CATSRDPAEPYNSPLHF. The whole variable domain, filled in from reference TRBV15 and TRBJ1-6, reads DAMVIQNPRYQVTQFGKPVTLSCSQTLNHNVMYWYQQKSSQAPKLLFHYYDKDFNNEADTPDNFQSRRPNTSFCFLDIRSPGLGDTAMYLCATSRDPAEPYNSPLHFGNGTRLTVT.

This clonotype came up many times. The rearrangement joins TRBV27 to TRBJ2-6; no clear D gene. CDR3 length: 14 residues. The germline V and J ends were trimmed by 5 bases and 1 base, with 6 bases remaining between them. Germline lookup yields CDR1 MNHEY and CDR2 SMNVEV (reference sequence). The CDR3 DNA reads as TGTGCCAGCAGTCTGTATTCTGGGGCCAACGTCCTGACTTTC. This encodes CASSLYSGANVLTF.

The DNA for the CDR3 is TGTGCCATCAGCGACTGGACAGGGGGCACTGAAGCTTTCTTT. Translated: CAISDWTGGTEAFF. V is TRBV10-3 and J is TRBJ1-1; 10 bases agree with TRBD1. V shed 6 bases and J 4 bases; nucleotides not matched to a gene: 5. From germline, CDR1 is ENHRY and CDR2 SYGVKD. There are 14 residues in the CDR3.

The chain uses TRBV11-2 and TRBJ2-7, with 9 bases that match TRBD1. V lost 4 bases to trimming and J lost 3 bases; unmatched junction nucleotides: 7. The CDR3 extends over 15 amino acids. Germline V gene sequence: CDR1 SGHAT, CDR2 FQNNGV. The CDR3 loop is CASSSDRGDSYEQYF. The CDR3 bases are TGTGCCAGCAGCTCGGACAGGGGAGATAGCTACGAGCAGTACTTC.

The chain employs TRBV15 and TRBJ1-3; D remains ambiguous. The CDR3 sequence is 17 residues long. Trimming took 2 bases from V and 6 from J, leaving 20 bases between them. CDR1 and CDR2 from the germline V gene are LNHNV and YYDKDF (reference sequence). The CDR3 sequence: CATSRYFSSSFANTIYF. The CDR3 nucleotides are TGTGCCACCAGCAGATATTTTTCCAGTTCTTTTGCAAACACCATATATTTT.

The table lists this clonotype with many counts. This chain joins TRBV30 and TRBJ1-2; D gene uncertain. V was clipped by 8 bases and J by 6 bases, with 13 bases between them. The CDR3 length is 11 residues. Per germline, CDR1 GTSNPN and CDR2 SVGIG (reference sequence). CDR3 sequence: CAQNDANGYTF. The CDR3, as DNA: TGTGCCCAGAACGACGCTAATGGCTACACCTTC.

There are a few counts of this clonotype. The J gene is TRBJ2-3, the V gene TRBV6-9; 7 nucleotides line up with TRBD2. The V gene's germline CDR1 is MNHGY and CDR2 SVAAGI. With 4 bases clipped from V and 4 bases from J, the junction kept 8 bases outside the gene matches. This CDR3 comprises 15 residues. CDR3 sequence (DNA): TGTGCCAGCAGTTCGAACCCCCGGGGGGCAGATACGCAGTATTTT. Translated, it gives CASSSNPRGADTQYF.

The rearrangement links TRBV28 to TRBJ1-3; D uncertain. V was clipped by 5 bases and J by 0 bases, with 14 bases between them. This CDR3 is built from 16 residues. Germline V gene lookup returns CDR1 MDHEN and CDR2 SYDVKM. CDR3 sequence (DNA): TGTGCCAGCAGTCTCGAGACGGCGTACTCTGGAAACACCATATATTTT. Its protein is CASSLETAYSGNTIYF.

This clonotype was counted at least ten times. The chain joins TRBV5-6 to TRBJ1-1; D remains unclear. The CDR3 is made up of 16 amino acids. V lost 4 bases and J lost 6, with 22 bases in between. Germline CDR1 and CDR2: SGHDT and YYEEEE. The CDR3 DNA sequence: TGTGCCAGCAGCACAGACCTTCCGGGAGGGTTCGCTGAAGCTTTCTTT. Translating it yields CASSTDLPGGFAEAFF.

The V and J genes are TRBV6-5 and TRBJ2-1, with D hard to call. This CDR3 is 15 amino acids long. Trimming left V 2 bases short and J 0 bases short, with 8 bases between. Germline CDR1 reads MNHEY; CDR2 reads SVGAGI. The CDR3 protein is CASSYRWSSYNEQFF. The CDR3 DNA reads TGTGCCAGCAGTTACAGGTGGAGCTCCTACAATGAGCAGTTCTTC.

This clonotype was found many times. The chain is built from TRBV13 and TRBJ1-3; TRBD1 matches 9 bases. The germline gives CDR1 PRHDT, CDR2 FYEKMQ (reference sequence). There are 15 residues in the CDR3. Unmatched junction bases numbered 5, after V lost 5 bases and J lost 3 bases. The DNA of the CDR3 is TGTGCCAGCAGCCATGGGACAGGGAGTGGAAACACCATATATTTT. Amino acids: CASSHGTGSGNTIYF.

V is TRBV29-1 and J is TRBJ2-1, with D uncertain. Trimming took off 3 bases at V and 4 bases at J, with 13 bases between the two ends. From germline, CDR1 is SQVTM and CDR2 ANQGSEA. This CDR3 has 14 amino acids. CDR3 in amino acids: CSVDSFRIYNEQFF. CDR3 in DNA: TGCAGCGTTGATTCGTTCCGAATATACAATGAGCAGTTCTTC.

The chain employs TRBV6-1 and TRBJ2-1, with D perhaps matching TRBD1 or TRBD2 (5 bases each). The CDR3 has 16 residues. CDR1 and CDR2 from the germline V gene are MNHNS and SASEGT. V gave up 5 bases and J gave up 6 bases, with 20 bases separating them. This CDR3 is CASSQAYGTLGNEQFF. In DNA, the CDR3 is TGTGCCAGCAGTCAGGCGTACGGGACGCTAGGCAATGAGCAGTTCTTC.

The chain couples TRBV19 to TRBJ2-7; TRBD1 aligns across 8 bases. The CDR3 spans 13 residues. CDR1 is LNHDA, CDR2 SQIVND, per germline (reference sequence). J was trimmed by 3 bases and V by 5 bases; bases with no gene match: 3. The CDR3 loop reads CASSYRGFYEQYF. DNA of the CDR3: TGTGCCAGTAGTTACAGGGGGTTCTACGAGCAGTACTTC.

CDR3 in amino acids: CAPLIGESGANVLTF. As DNA, the CDR3 is TGCGCCCCCCTAATAGGGGAGTCTGGGGCCAACGTCCTGACTTTC. The chain has TRBV10-1 and TRBJ2-6; possibly TRBD1 or TRBD2 for D (5 bases each). The V gene lost 11 bases and the J gene lost 1 base, with 15 bases spanning the gap. The CDR3 extends over 15 amino acids. Germline V gene sequence: CDR1 WNHNN, CDR2 SYGVQD (reference sequence).

This clonotype was detected ten times or more. This rearrangement joins TRBV20-1 to TRBJ2-3; 11 nucleotides align to TRBD1. This CDR3 has 17 amino acids. Germline CDR1 reads DFQATT; CDR2 reads SNEGSKA (reference sequence). The V gene end was trimmed by 0 bases and the J gene end by 0 bases; junction bases not matched to a gene: 5. Here the CDR3 reads CSARDRRTGGSTDTQYF. CDR3 sequence (DNA): TGCAGTGCTAGAGATCGTCGGACAGGGGGCAGCACAGATACGCAGTATTTT.

This clonotype turned up a few times. The V and J genes are TRBV5-1 and TRBJ2-1, with 10 bases that match TRBD2. V dropped 6 bases and J dropped 4; count of bases not matched to a gene: 7. This CDR3 region has 15 residues. Germline V CDR1 and CDR2: SGHRS, YFSETQ. The CDR3 nucleotides read TGCGCCAGCACCCCTAGCGGGAGTGGTTACAATGAGCAGTTCTTC. It yields the protein CASTPSGSGYNEQFF.

The rearrangement links TRBV20-1 to TRBJ2-5; TRBD2 aligns across 7 bases. The CDR3 contains 14 residues. The V and J ends lost 3 bases and 5 bases, in that order; junction bases with no gene match: 9. Germline V gene sequence: CDR1 DFQATT, CDR2 SNEGSKA (reference sequence). The CDR3 sequence is CSARGGTEGETQYF. The CDR3 DNA sequence: TGCAGTGCTAGGGGGGGGACCGAGGGGGAGACCCAGTACTTC.

The V gene is TRBV6-1, the J gene TRBJ2-4; 7 positions match TRBD2. The CDR3 length is 11 residues. V lost 8 bases and J lost 7; bases outside the gene matches: 2. Germline lookup yields CDR1 MNHNS and CDR2 SASEGT. CDR3 region: CASGRGNIQYF. As DNA, the CDR3 is TGTGCCAGCGGGAGGGGTAACATTCAGTACTTC.

This clonotype was counted only a few times. The chain couples TRBV19 to TRBJ1-2, with D tentatively TRBD1 (5 bases). Germline-derived CDR1 and CDR2 are LNHDA and SQIVND (reference sequence). V was pared by 3 bases and J by 6 bases, with 11 bases between. The CDR3 has 13 residues. CDR3 sequence reads: CASSIQGLDGYTF. The CDR3 DNA is TGTGCCAGTAGTATCCAGGGTTTGGATGGCTACACCTTC.

Many counts were recorded for this clonotype. The V call is TRBV10-3, the J call TRBJ1-2, with D possibly matching TRBD1 (6 bases). Germline lookup yields CDR1 ENHRY and CDR2 SYGVKD. V was trimmed by 2 bases and J by 5 bases, leaving 9 bases between them. The CDR3 spans 13 residues. The DNA of the CDR3 is TGTGCCATCAGTGAGGGTCAGGGGTATGGCTACACCTTC. It specifies CAISEGQGYGYTF.

The rearrangement uses TRBV9 and TRBJ2-2; D gene ambiguous. V gave up 0 bases and J gave up 0 bases, with 3 bases separating them. The germline CDR1 and CDR2 sequences are SGDLS and YYNGEE. There are 14 residues in the CDR3. In DNA form, the CDR3 reads TGTGCCAGCAGCGTAGACCCGAACACCGGGGAGCTGTTTTTT. It yields the protein CASSVDPNTGELFF.

In this sample, this clonotype turned up many times. This chain joins TRBV2 and TRBJ1-5, with 10 positions matching TRBD1. J lost 1 base, V lost 3 bases, and 9 bases had no gene match. CDR1 is SNHLY and CDR2 is FYNNEI in the germline V gene. The CDR3 runs 18 residues. CDR3: CASSDKDRGSWSNQPQHF. DNA of the CDR3: TGTGCCAGCAGTGACAAGGACAGGGGGTCGTGGAGCAATCAGCCCCAGCATTTT.

In this sample, this clonotype turned up many times. This chain connects TRBV27 to TRBJ2-7; 7 nucleotides match TRBD1. This CDR3 is built from 16 residues. Per germline, CDR1 MNHEY and CDR2 SMNVEV (reference sequence). Trimming at V came to 4 bases and at J to 7 bases, leaving 16 bases not matched to a gene. CDR3 sequence: CASSSPGQLLMAEQYF. CDR3 DNA: TGTGCCAGCAGTTCCCCGGGACAGCTCCTAATGGCAGAGCAGTACTTC.

On this clonotype: A much more abundant neighbour one base away suggests this may be a read error. The rearrangement links TRBV27 to TRBJ2-1; D is undetermined. The CDR3 extends over 13 amino acids. Germline V gene data show CDR1 as MNHEY and CDR2 as SMNVEV (reference sequence). CDR3 DNA sequence: TGTGCCGGCAGCCTATGGGTAGCCGCTGAGCAGTTCTTC. Translating gives CAGSLWVAAEQFF.

This clonotype has more than one count but fewer than ten. This chain connects TRBV5-1 to TRBJ2-5; D is uncertain. The V end lost 3 bases, the J end lost 4 bases, and 16 bases lay between the germline ends. CDR1 and CDR2 (germline): SGHRS, YFSETQ. The CDR3 spans 15 residues. The CDR3 protein is CASSSEKGAIETQYF. CDR3 nucleotide sequence: TGCGCCAGCAGCTCGGAGAAGGGCGCCATAGAGACCCAGTACTTC. The full variable domain, with the rest looked up from reference TRBV5-1 and TRBJ2-5, is KAGVTQTPRYLIKTRGQQVTLSCSPISGHRSVSWYQQTPGQGLQFLFEYFSETQRNKGNFPGRFSGRQFSNSRSEMNVSTLELGDSALYLCASSSEKGAIETQYFGPGTRLLVL.

This clonotype was seen more than once but under ten times. The rearrangement joins TRBV5-1 to TRBJ2-3; TRBD2 agrees at 10 bases. This CDR3 is built from 16 residues. The V gene end was trimmed by 6 bases and the J gene end by 0 bases; junction bases not matched to a gene: 7. Germline lookup yields CDR1 SGHRS and CDR2 YFSETQ. The CDR3 DNA reads as TGCGCCAGCATGGAACTAGCGGGAATTAGCACAGATACGCAGTATTTT. It translates to CASMELAGISTDTQYF.

The chain uses TRBV30 and TRBJ1-2; D is possibly TRBD1 (6 bases). Trimming took off 0 bases at V and 6 bases at J, with 14 bases between the two ends. CDR1 is GTSNPN and CDR2 is SVGIG in the germline V gene (reference sequence). The CDR3 is made up of 14 amino acids. Here the CDR3 reads CAWSVGVGGDGYTF. CDR3 sequence (DNA): TGTGCCTGGAGTGTCGGGGTAGGGGGTGATGGCTACACCTTC. Combining the CDR3 with reference TRBV30 and TRBJ1-2 gives the whole variable domain SQTIHQWPATLVQPVGSPLSLECTVEGTSNPNLYWYRQAAGRGLQLLFYSVGIGQISSEVPQNLSASRPQDRQFILSSKKLLLSDSGFYLCAWSVGVGGDGYTFGSGTRLTVV.

This clonotype was observed at least ten times. The V call is TRBV2, the J call TRBJ2-5; the match to TRBD2 covers 7 bases. Germline values: CDR1 SNHLY, CDR2 FYNNEI. This CDR3 is built from 15 residues. Losses at the gene ends were 2 bases for V and 1 base for J; bases not matched to a gene: 4. The CDR3 region is CASSELLALQETQYF. The DNA for the CDR3 is TGTGCCAGCAGTGAATTACTAGCGCTCCAAGAGACCCAGTACTTC. Full variable domain (outside the CDR3, taken from reference TRBV2 and TRBJ2-5): EPEVTQTPSHQVTQMGQEVILRCVPISNHLYFYWYRQILGQKVEFLVSFYNNEISEKSEIFDDQFSVERPDGSNFTLKIRSTKLEDSAMYFCASSELLALQETQYFGPGTRLLVL.

This clonotype was recorded many times. This chain connects TRBV12-3 or TRBV12-4 to TRBJ2-3; D not resolved. V lost 6 bases to trimming and J lost 4 bases, with 17 bases between them. The CDR3 totals 15 residues. CDR3 residues: CASSKGLPNSDTQYF. In DNA form, the CDR3 reads TGTGCCAGCAGCAAGGGATTACCCAACTCAGATACGCAGTATTTT.